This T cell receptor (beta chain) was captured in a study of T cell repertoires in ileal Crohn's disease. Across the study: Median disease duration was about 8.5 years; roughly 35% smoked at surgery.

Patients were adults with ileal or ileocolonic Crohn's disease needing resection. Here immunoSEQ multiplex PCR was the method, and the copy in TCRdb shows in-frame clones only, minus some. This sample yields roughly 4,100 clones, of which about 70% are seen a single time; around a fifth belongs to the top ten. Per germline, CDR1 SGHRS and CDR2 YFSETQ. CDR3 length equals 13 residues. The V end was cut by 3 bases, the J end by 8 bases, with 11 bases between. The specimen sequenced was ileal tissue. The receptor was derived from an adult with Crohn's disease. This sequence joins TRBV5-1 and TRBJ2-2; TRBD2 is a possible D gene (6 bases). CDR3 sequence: CASSWDSRGELFF. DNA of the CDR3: TGCGCCAGCAGCTGGGACTCAAGGGGGGAGCTGTTTTTT.